This note documents a single T cell receptor beta chain sequence. Its antigen has not been determined. No per-base quality is available; no much larger clone lies one base away. The germline V gene gives CDR1 as MNHNS and CDR2 as SASEGT. The CDR3 spans 14 residues, from the cysteine through the phenylalanine. CDR3 DNA is the only sequence kept; it has 42 bases, read in frame from the first base. V and J lose 1 base and 2 bases, and a span of 9 bases separates them. This entry comes from a study of T cell repertoires in cytomegalovirus infection (dated by TCRdb to about 2019). The study in broad terms: The peptide stimulations were aimed at well-studied HLA-B-restricted epitopes as well as recently identified HLA-C-restricted CMV epitopes, whose presentation resists viral immunomodulation. Because public TCR beta signatures pointed to carriage of CMV infection together with the matching HLA type, the HLA type of each donor mattered for the analysis.

Here is what the overall study found, with its caveats: The ex vivo response was dominated by HLA-C-restricted CMV-specific TCR beta clonotypes, which also provided the single most frequent clonotype in two of eight donors. Carriers of CMV infection plus the relevant HLA type were discriminated by the cumulative frequency of public TCR beta family members in the study cohort and in an independent approximately 360-donor cohort.

Sequenced on an Illumina HiSeq 1500. The raw public data were reprocessed by TCRdb itself: fastp quality trimming at Q25, MiXCR clonotype calling, in-frame beta chains only. CDR3 protein duplicates are merged, each entry listing the most common genes and DNA. In this sample the table shows about 830,000 distinct CDR3 sequences, approximately 32% of which occur a single time. The top ten hold around an eighth of the sample. The label giving this sample's treatment or condition can be read as: in vitro stimulation with specific CMV peptide epitopes to enrich CMV-specific T cells. The TCR sequence derives from a human donor in good health (CMV status not recorded). Some clones in this sample may be carry-over from other donors' samples. Recombination joined TRBV6-1 with TRBJ2-7, with a weak D call of TRBD1 (5 bases match). This sample comprised cultured CD8+ T cells from PBMCs, obtained from culture after CMV antigen stimulation. The nucleotide sequence is TGTGCCAGCAGTGAAGTAAGGGGTACCTACGAGCAGTACTTC. It translates to CASSEVRGTYEQYF.